The clone carrying this TCR beta chain was seen repeatedly, ten times or more. The target antigen is unknown. This CDR3 comprises 18 residues. Germline loops: CDR1 SGHVS, CDR2 FNYEAQ. Trimming removed 6 bases from V and 4 bases from J, with 25 bases in between. The data were taken from a study of metastatic and nonmetastatic thyroid tumors. As for the study in general: Where malignant and benign thyroid patients were concerned, repertoires were compared across blood and tumor or nodule tissue. Whole-study findings and limits: In blood and tumor, TCR beta diversity was reportedly significantly higher in malignant thyroid tumors than in benign nodules.

In the source study's methods: Clinicopathological groups of papillary thyroid cancer showed CDR3 differences that were used to build a distant-metastasis classifier. TCRdb reprocessed the PCR reads using MiXCR. These V and J calls derive from TCRdb rather than the authors' analysis. The table has around 64,000 clones, 4% to 4.5% seen once. Patients were all untreated before their thyroid surgery. This TCR was recovered from a female donor with papillary thyroid cancer or a benign thyroid nodule (not recorded which). Some clones in this sample may be carry-over from other donors' samples. The chain is built from TRBV7-6 and TRBJ2-1; a weak D match, TRBD2 (7 bases). Sequencing used blood. The CDR3, as DNA: TGTGCCAGCAGTAACAACTGGGGGCCCGGGAGGCCGTACAATGAGCAGTTCTTC. Residues: CASSNNWGPGRPYNEQFF.